What follows are 11 T cell receptor beta chains derived from one specimen sequenced in a study of vaccination and CD4 T cells after COVID-19. Oncomine TCR Beta short-read sequencing was applied to DNA from cultured CD4+ T cells. Cultures of CD4+ T cells served as the source for extracting genomic DNA. TCRdb reprocessed the PCR reads via MiXCR and lists one record per CDR3 protein. Of about 7,000 distinct CDR3 sequences listed, 30% to 45% are singletons. Their antigens are not known. Treatment indicated: approximately 9-day PBMC culture with coronavirus spike peptide pools or control peptides (ViraFEST assay). Unexposed donor CD4+ T cells predated the COVID-19 pandemic, collected 2011-2018. Sequencing was performed on CD4+ T cells from blood, cultured in vitro. Receptors were obtained from a human donor in good health.

The rearrangement links TRBV20-1 to TRBJ2-7; 11 bases map to TRBD2. The germline V gene has CDR1 DFQATT and CDR2 SNEGSKA (reference sequence). The CDR3 is made up of 13 amino acids. With 5 bases clipped from V and 2 bases from J, the junction kept 2 bases outside the gene matches. In nucleotides, the CDR3 is TGCAGTGCTCGACTAGCGGGAACCTACGAGCAGTACTTC. As protein: CSARLAGTYEQYF.

The chain has TRBV9 and TRBJ2-1, with 8 bases identical to TRBD2. CDR3 length: 16 amino acids. In germline, CDR1 is SGDLS, CDR2 YYNGEE. V gave up 0 bases and J gave up 3 bases; unmatched junction bases: 5. The CDR3 sequence: CASSVGGSGSYNEQFF. The DNA of the CDR3 is TGTGCCAGCAGCGTAGGAGGAAGCGGGAGCTACAATGAGCAGTTCTTC.

A note on this clonotype: The junction departs from the called germline gene at one end, perhaps through a read error. The chain combines TRBV10-3 with TRBJ2-7, with 7 nucleotides matching TRBD1. This CDR3 spans 15 amino acids. CDR1 is ENHRY, CDR2 SYGVKD, per germline. CDR3 in DNA: TGTGCCAGCAGTGACCGGACAGGTACCCCCTACGAGCAGTACTTC. As protein: CASSDRTGTPYEQYF.

CDR3 amino acids: CASVERATYEQYF. The CDR3 DNA reads TGTGCCAGCGTTGAGCGGGCCACCTACGAGCAGTACTTC. This chain connects TRBV7-3 to TRBJ2-7, with a tentative D call TRBD2 (6 bases). CDR1 SGHTA and CDR2 FQGTGA come from the germline V gene. Deletions cut 8 bases from V and 2 bases from J, with 13 bases between. The CDR3 has 13 residues.

The chain has TRBV6-1 and TRBJ2-7, with 9 nucleotides matching TRBD1. The CDR3 runs 15 residues. Germline V CDR1 and CDR2: MNHNS, SASEGT. V trimming: 1 base; J trimming: 3 bases; junction bases outside the gene matches: 4. The CDR3 DNA reads as TGTGCCAGCAGTGAAGGACCGGGACAGGGCTACGAGCAGTACTTC. This encodes CASSEGPGQGYEQYF.

The chain employs TRBV6-2 or TRBV6-3 and TRBJ1-5, with D uncertain. CDR3 length: 14 amino acids. Germline V gene data show CDR1 as MNHEY and CDR2 as SVGEGT. The germline V and J ends were trimmed by 1 base and 7 bases, with 11 bases remaining between them. CDR3 in DNA: TGTGCCAGCAGTTACTTGACACCTGACCAGCCCCAGCATTTT. It specifies CASSYLTPDQPQHF.

This clonotype has only a few counts. The rearrangement joins TRBV18 to TRBJ1-2; unclear D gene. Germline lookup yields CDR1 KGHSH and CDR2 LQKENI. The CDR3 covers 15 residues. Trimming pared 1 base from V and 2 bases from J, leaving 11 bases between. This chain's CDR3 is CASSPRPPPNYGYTF. CDR3 DNA: TGTGCCAGCTCACCACGCCCGCCGCCAAACTATGGCTACACCTTC.

A word on this clonotype: Because the CDR3's place on the DNA is in doubt, the DNA is left out and the CDR3 is given as listed by TCRdb. The chain links TRBV4-1 to TRBJ1-1; the table's D call TRBD1 went unverified against the DNA. The CDR3 spans 22 amino acids, including both terminal residues. Germline CDR1 MGHRA, CDR2 YSYEKL. The CDR3 loop is CASSQLPETYEQYFGPGTEAFF.

V and J are TRBV20-1 and TRBJ1-1; D perhaps matches TRBD1 (6 bases). CDR3 length: 11 residues. V shed 3 bases and J shed 13 bases, with 15 bases lying between them. Germline-derived CDR1 and CDR2 are DFQATT and SNEGSKA (reference sequence). The DNA for the CDR3 is TGCAGTGCTAGGGGGGCGACAGGCATTTTCTTT. Translated, it gives CSARGATGIFF.

This chain uses TRBV20-1 with TRBJ2-1; 8 bases match TRBD2. Germline V gene data show CDR1 as DFQATT and CDR2 as SNEGSKA (reference sequence). This CDR3 has 13 residues. Losses at the gene ends were 8 bases for V and 0 bases for J; bases not matched to a gene: 3. The CDR3 bases are TGCAGTAAGCGGGGGCCCTCCTACAATGAGCAGTTCTTC. It encodes CSKRGPSYNEQFF.

There are a few counts of this clonotype. The chain joins TRBV19 to TRBJ2-1; 9 bases align to TRBD2. V lost 3 bases to trimming and J lost 6 bases; unmatched junction nucleotides: 6. The CDR3 consists of 15 residues. Germline V gives CDR1 LNHDA, CDR2 SQIVND (reference sequence). The CDR3 reads CASSIGTSIPNEQFF. The CDR3 bases are TGTGCCAGTAGTATTGGGACTAGCATCCCCAATGAGCAGTTCTTC. The full variable domain, rest sourced from reference TRBV19 and TRBJ2-1, is DGGITQSPKYLFRKEGQNVTLSCEQNLNHDAMYWYRQDPGQGLRLIYYSQIVNDFQKGDIAEGYSVSREKKESFPLTVTSAQKNPTAFYLCASSIGTSIPNEQFFGPGTRLTVL.